This entry concerns a single TCR beta chain. TCR beta VDJ and CDR3 were profiled, and genomic DNA was the template. TCRdb re-derived calls from the reads in MiXCR, one entry per CDR3 protein. The sample consists of approximately 300,000 distinct CDR3 sequences, approximately 60% of them appearing once. The patients chosen for sequencing had shown expansion of CD8+CD57+ cells (detected by flow cytometry). Among the patients, all had severe acquired aplastic anemia. Sampling of blood occurred while the patients had still received no therapy. Germline CDR1 SQVTM, CDR2 ANQGSEA. This CDR3 comprises 13 residues. V lost 7 bases and J lost 1, with 13 bases in between. These data originate in a study of CD8+CD57+ T cells in acquired aplastic anemia. Study background: Sorted CD4+ and CD8+ cells gave a mean 3.2 ug DNA, range 0.2 to 27.4 ug.

The chain uses TRBV29-1 and TRBJ1-1, with D unresolved. The sequencing input was sorted CD4+, CD8+, or CD8+CD57+ T cells (not recorded which) from PBMCs. The clonotype was recovered from a human donor with aplastic anemia. The CDR3 protein is CSATLPQNTEAFF. The CDR3 DNA is TGCAGCGCCACTCTCCCACAGAACACTGAAGCTTTCTTT. The variable domain in full, completed from reference TRBV29-1 and TRBJ1-1, reads SAVISQKPSRDICQRGTSLTIQCQVDSQVTMMFWYRQQPGQSLTLIATANQGSEATYESGFVIDKFPISRPNLTFSTLTVSNMSPEDSSIYLCSATLPQNTEAFFGQGTRLTVV.